One sample yielded the 12 T cell receptor beta chains listed below, sequenced in a study of T cells in Graves' hyperthyroidism and ophthalmopathy. The CDR3 regions of TCR beta were amplified from RNA transcripts. The primer set for the first-round RT-PCR of the TCR CDR3 was HTBI. From the multiplex PCR reads, TCRdb called clonotypes with MiXCR, one entry per CDR3 protein. The sample holds hundreds of thousands of distinct CDR3 sequences, more than 14% seen once. The specimen was blood. The receptors shown here come from a woman aged 50 to 65 with Graves' ophthalmopathy.

V usage is TRBV28 and J usage is TRBJ2-1, with 14 bases aligning to TRBD2. The CDR3 runs to 14 residues. Germline loops: CDR1 MDHEN, CDR2 SYDVKM. Losses at the gene ends were 7 bases for V and 5 bases for J; bases not matched to a gene: 1. In DNA form, the CDR3 reads TGTGCCAGCAAGACTAGCGGGAGGGACAATGAGCAGTTCTTC. As protein: CASKTSGRDNEQFF.

This clonotype was counted a few times. This sequence joins TRBV12-3 or TRBV12-4 and TRBJ2-7, with 10 bases lining up with TRBD1. CDR3 length: 15 residues. Germline trimming cut 5 bases from V and 4 bases from J; bases unmatched to any gene: 8. CDR3 loop: CASSRDRGPFYEQYF. The CDR3 DNA follows: TGTGCCAGCAGTCGGGACAGGGGTCCCTTTTACGAGCAGTACTTC.

This clonotype occurred a few times. This chain joins TRBV5-1 and TRBJ2-3; D gene ambiguous. This CDR3 comprises 16 residues. Trimming shortened V by 4 bases and J by 0 bases, and 15 bases separated the two germline ends. The germline gives CDR1 SGHRS, CDR2 YFSETQ. The CDR3 loop reads CASSLGPRTSTDTQYF. CDR3 sequence (DNA): TGCGCCAGCAGCCTTGGTCCCAGAACTAGCACAGATACGCAGTATTTT.

This clonotype came up many times. This chain connects TRBV20-1 to TRBJ1-5; 7 bases are shared with TRBD1. The CDR3 is 12 residues long. V was pared by 4 bases and J by 6 bases, with 3 bases of the junction left unmatched. In germline, CDR1 is DFQATT, CDR2 SNEGSKA (reference sequence). The CDR3 bases are TGCAGTGCTATCAGGGGGACTCAGCCCCAGCATTTT. Translated: CSAIRGTQPQHF.

This clonotype was counted many times. J is TRBJ2-5 and V is TRBV6-1, with TRBD1 matching over 9 bases. Losses at the gene ends were 5 bases for V and 4 bases for J; bases not matched to a gene: 8. The CDR3 consists of 15 residues. CDR1 MNHNS and CDR2 SASEGT come from the germline V gene. CDR3 amino acids: CASSHQTGGAETQYF. CDR3 sequence (DNA): TGTGCCAGCAGTCACCAAACAGGGGGCGCAGAGACCCAGTACTTC.

The chain links TRBV27 to TRBJ2-2, with D perhaps matching TRBD1 or TRBD2 (5 bases each). V gave up 3 bases and J gave up 14 bases, with 22 bases separating them. The germline CDR1 and CDR2 sequences are MNHEY and SMNVEV (reference sequence). This CDR3 has 15 amino acids. CDR3: CASSFLRSGERGLFF. CDR3 nucleotide sequence: TGTGCCAGCAGTTTTCTCCGGTCCGGGGAGAGGGGACTGTTTTTT.

The rearrangement links TRBV28 to TRBJ1-2; 7 bases match TRBD1. CDR3 size: 14 residues. Germline V gene sequence: CDR1 MDHEN, CDR2 SYDVKM. With 3 bases clipped from V and 6 bases from J, the junction kept 7 bases outside the gene matches. The DNA for the CDR3 is TGTGCCAGCAGTTTGACGGACAGGAAAGATGGCTACACCTTC. Translated, it gives CASSLTDRKDGYTF.

In this sample, this clonotype turned up many times. J is TRBJ1-2 and V is TRBV10-3, with TRBD1 as a possible D gene (6 bases). V was clipped by 6 bases and J by 0 bases, with 8 bases between them. CDR1 ENHRY and CDR2 SYGVKD come from the germline V gene. CDR3 length equals 13 residues. The CDR3 region is CAIRTGANYGYTF. The CDR3 nucleotides are TGTGCCATCAGGACAGGAGCTAACTATGGCTACACCTTC.

In its sample, this clonotype was seen a few times. The V gene is TRBV14, the J gene TRBJ2-3; the match to TRBD2 covers 9 bases. Trimming took 4 bases from V and 4 from J; bases not matched to a gene: 6. Per the germline V gene, CDR1 is SGHDN and CDR2 is FVKESK. The length of the CDR3 is 15 residues. For the CDR3, the DNA is TGTGCCAGCAGCCCGGGACTAGCCTCCCCAGATACGCAGTATTTT. Translating gives CASSPGLASPDTQYF.

The chain carries TRBV18 and TRBJ1-1; D is uncertain. In germline, CDR1 is KGHSH, CDR2 LQKENI. The germline V and J ends were trimmed by 7 bases and 1 base, with 7 bases remaining between them. This CDR3 comprises 12 residues. CDR3 coding DNA: TGTGCCAGCTTCCAGAGGAACACTGAAGCTTTCTTT. It translates to CASFQRNTEAFF.

The J gene is TRBJ2-5, the V gene TRBV20-1; 10 bases match TRBD2. The ends lost 3 bases at V and 5 bases at J; junction bases unmatched: 9. CDR1 and CDR2 (germline): DFQATT, SNEGSKA (reference sequence). The CDR3 has 15 residues. CDR3 protein: CSASSLAGVLETQYF. CDR3 DNA: TGCAGTGCTAGTAGCCTAGCGGGAGTTCTGGAGACCCAGTACTTC.

The gene calls are TRBV5-5 and TRBJ1-6; 9 bases align to TRBD1. The length of the CDR3 is 15 residues. The ends lost 6 bases at V and 6 bases at J; junction bases unmatched: 7. Germline CDR1 is SGHKS and CDR2 is YYEKEE (reference sequence). CDR3 DNA sequence: TGTGCCAGCAACCCTCTGGACAGGGGTAATTCACCCCTCCACTTT. This encodes CASNPLDRGNSPLHF.